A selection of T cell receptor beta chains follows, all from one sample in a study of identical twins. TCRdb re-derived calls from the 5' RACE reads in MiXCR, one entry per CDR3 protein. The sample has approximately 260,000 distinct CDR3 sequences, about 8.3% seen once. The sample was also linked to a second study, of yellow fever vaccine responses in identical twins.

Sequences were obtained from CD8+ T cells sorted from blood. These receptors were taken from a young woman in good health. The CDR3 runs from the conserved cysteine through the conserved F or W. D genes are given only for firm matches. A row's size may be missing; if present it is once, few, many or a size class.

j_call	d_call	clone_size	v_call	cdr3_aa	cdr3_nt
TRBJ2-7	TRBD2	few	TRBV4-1	CASSQLTSGSSYEQYF	TGCGCCAGCAGCCAACTGACTAGCGGCTCATCCTACGAGCAGTACTTC
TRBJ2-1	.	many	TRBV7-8	CASSSSGRGNYNEQFF	TGTGCCAGCAGCTCATCAGGGAGAGGGAATTACAATGAGCAGTTCTTC
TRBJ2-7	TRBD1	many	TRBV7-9	CASSPTGTGWAGEQYF	TGTGCCAGCAGCCCAACCGGGACAGGGTGGGCTGGCGAGCAGTACTTC
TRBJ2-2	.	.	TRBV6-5	CASSYASGELFF	TGTGCCAGCAGTTACGCGTCCGGGGAGCTGTTTTTT
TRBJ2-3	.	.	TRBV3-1	CASSQDRDSTDTQYF	TGTGCCAGCAGCCAAGACCGGGACAGCACAGATACGCAGTATTTT
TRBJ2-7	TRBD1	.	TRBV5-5	CASSSTGGTSYEQYF	TGTGCCAGCAGCTCCACAGGGGGGACCTCCTACGAGCAGTACTTC
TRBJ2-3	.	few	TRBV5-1	CASSPLTSFSTDTQYF	TGCGCCAGCAGCCCCCTCACTAGCTTTAGCACAGATACGCAGTATTTT
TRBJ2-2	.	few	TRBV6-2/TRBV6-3	CASSHPPQGGNTGELFF	TGTGCCAGCAGCCACCCCCCCCAGGGTGGGAACACCGGGGAGCTGTTTTTT
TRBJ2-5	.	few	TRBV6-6	CASSALPEETQYF	TGTGCCAGCAGTGCCCTCCCCGAAGAGACCCAGTACTTC
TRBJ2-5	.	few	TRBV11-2	CASSLDPGTPMGETQYF	TGTGCCAGCAGCTTAGATCCGGGGACCCCAATGGGGGAGACCCAGTACTTC
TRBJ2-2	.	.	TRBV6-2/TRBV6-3	CASSYTPPGELFF	TGTGCCAGCAGTTACACACCGCCCGGGGAGCTGTTTTTT
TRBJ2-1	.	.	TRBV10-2	CASRDGNEQFF	TGCGCCAGCCGGGACGGGAATGAGCAGTTCTTC
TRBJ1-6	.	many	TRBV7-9	CASSLALGLDSPLHF	TGTGCCAGCAGCTTAGCGCTCGGGCTAGATTCACCCCTCCACTTT
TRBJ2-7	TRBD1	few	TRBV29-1	CSVVGTDDGDSLEQYF	TGCAGCGTTGTCGGGACAGACGACGGAGACTCTCTCGAGCAGTACTTC
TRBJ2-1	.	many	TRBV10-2	CASSLEGPLAVIAPYNEQFF	TGCGCCAGCAGTTTAGAGGGCCCGCTAGCCGTAATTGCCCCCTACAATGAGCAGTTCTTC
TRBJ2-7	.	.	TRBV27	CASSWEKGRYEQYF	TGTGCCAGCAGTTGGGAAAAGGGACGGTACGAGCAGTACTTC
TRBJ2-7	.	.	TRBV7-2	CASSLAPGGYYEQYF	TGTGCCAGCAGCTTAGCGCCGGGGGGCTACTACGAGCAGTACTTC
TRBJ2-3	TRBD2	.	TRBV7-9	CAIRGGNTDTQYF	TGTGCCATCCGGGGGGGTAACACAGATACGCAGTATTTT
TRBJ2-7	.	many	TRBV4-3	CASSPLLSYEQYF	TGCGCCAGCAGCCCCCTGCTCTCCTACGAGCAGTACTTC
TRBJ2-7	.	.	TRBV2	CASSDFPSSANYEQYF	TGTGCCAGCTCGGACTTCCCTTCTTCCGCTAATTACGAGCAGTACTTC
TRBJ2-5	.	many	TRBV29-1	CSVLAWGQETQYF	TGCAGCGTACTGGCCTGGGGTCAAGAGACCCAGTACTTC
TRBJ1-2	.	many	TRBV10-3	CAISDQEGNYGYTF	TGTGCCATCAGTGATCAGGAGGGAAACTATGGCTACACCTTC
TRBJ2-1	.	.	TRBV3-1	CASSQVSRNEQFF	TGTGCCAGCAGCCAAGTGTCGAGAAATGAGCAGTTCTTC
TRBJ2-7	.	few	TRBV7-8	CASSLEVPTINYEQYF	TGTGCCAGCAGCTTAGAGGTTCCGACAATAAACTACGAGCAGTACTTC
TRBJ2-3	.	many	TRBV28	CASSLVDSTDTQYF	TGTGCCAGCAGTTTGGTTGACAGTACAGATACGCAGTATTTT
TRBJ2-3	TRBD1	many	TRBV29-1	CSVLGAGTGKSDTQYF	TGCAGCGTCCTGGGCGCCGGGACAGGGAAGTCCGATACGCAGTATTTT
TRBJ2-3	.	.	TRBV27	CASSTGRADTQYF	TGTGCCAGCAGCACAGGGAGGGCAGATACGCAGTATTTT
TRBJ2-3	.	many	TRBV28	CASTGATTDTQYF	TGTGCCAGTACGGGCGCTACCACAGATACGCAGTATTTT
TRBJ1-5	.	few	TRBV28	CASSLDGGNQPQHF	TGTGCCAGCAGTTTGGACGGGGGGAATCAGCCCCAGCATTTT